The T cell receptor (beta chain) under discussion was sequenced for a study of T cells in narcolepsy. Data came from immunoSEQ multiplex PCR; TCRdb stores just in-frame clones and leaves some out. The sample lists about 32,000 clones, around 79% occurring once. V was shortened by 4 bases and J by 4 bases, with 22 bases between the two germline ends. The CDR3 loop spans 17 amino acids. The germline CDR1 and CDR2 sequences are MNHEY and SMNVEV (reference sequence). This sequence originates from a human donor in good health. The V gene is TRBV27, the J gene TRBJ2-5, with D uncertain. The sequenced sample was memory (CD45RA-) CD4+ T cells from blood. The CDR3 region is CASSSLVSALVPETQYF. In nucleotides, the CDR3 is TGTGCCAGCAGTTCCCTTGTGTCGGCGCTGGTCCCAGAGACCCAGTACTTC.